These 4 T cell receptor beta chains came from one sample sequenced in a study of cytomegalovirus exposure and HLA in healthy donors. Method: immunoSEQ multiplex PCR; TCRdb's copy keeps in-frame clones and lacks some. The sample consists of roughly 330,000 clones, about nine tenths of them appearing once. Sequencing was carried out using PBMCs. The receptors come from a woman in her 30s in good health and CMV-seropositive.

The chain joins TRBV4-3 to TRBJ2-7, with D possibly called TRBD1 or TRBD2 (5 bases each). The CDR3 covers 15 residues. V lost 1 base, J lost 2 bases, and 12 bases lay in between. The germline V gene has CDR1 LGHNA and CDR2 YSLEER. Here the CDR3 reads CASSQGAGAPYEQYF. Written as DNA, the CDR3 is TGCGCCAGCAGCCAAGGGGCCGGGGCCCCCTACGAGCAGTACTTC.

This CDR3 is CASSLGGGRMYEQYF. The CDR3 nucleotides read TGTGCCAGCAGCTTAGGGGGCGGGAGAATGTACGAGCAGTACTTC. The V call is TRBV11-2, the J call TRBJ2-7; TRBD2 agrees at 7 bases. Germline loops: CDR1 SGHAT, CDR2 FQNNGV. V shed 1 base and J 4 bases; nucleotides not matched to a gene: 7. The CDR3 contains 15 residues.

V gene TRBV5-4 combines with J gene TRBJ1-1; no clear D gene. Germline-derived CDR1 and CDR2 are SGHNT and YYREEE (reference sequence). Trimming pared 4 bases from V and 1 base from J, leaving 5 bases between. This CDR3 has 12 amino acids. The CDR3 protein is CASSGQNTEAFF. CDR3 nucleotide sequence: TGTGCCAGCAGCGGGCAGAACACTGAAGCTTTCTTT.

The chain couples TRBV29-1 to TRBJ2-1; TRBD1 agrees at 9 bases. CDR3 length: 15 residues. The ends lost 4 bases at V and 5 bases at J; junction bases unmatched: 9. Germline lookup yields CDR1 SQVTM and CDR2 ANQGSEA. DNA of the CDR3: TGCAGCGTTGCCTTGACGGGACAGGGAAACAATGAGCAGTTCTTC. It codes for CSVALTGQGNNEQFF.